Each of the 23 T cell receptor beta chains below was sequenced from the same sample in a study of early T cells in non-severe SARS-CoV-2 infection. MiXCR was run by TCRdb on the 5' RACE reads, yielding one entry per CDR3 protein. The sample lists tens of thousands of distinct CDR3 sequences, around 5% occurring once. Sequenced sample: whole blood. The receptors shown here come from an adult who was a healthcare worker with PCR-confirmed SARS-CoV-2 infection or an uninfected control (not recorded which).

This chain links TRBV10-3 with TRBJ2-1; 14 nucleotides agree with TRBD2. CDR3 size: 19 residues. J lost 1 base, V lost 0 bases, and 5 bases had no gene match. Germline V gene sequence: CDR1 ENHRY, CDR2 SYGVKD. DNA for the CDR3: TGTGCCATCAGTGAGTCTGGGACTAGCGGGAGAGGATCCTACAATGAGCAGTTCTTC. This translates into CAISESGTSGRGSYNEQFF.

The rearrangement joins TRBV4-2 to TRBJ2-1; 7 nucleotides agree with TRBD2. Germline V gene data show CDR1 as LGHNA and CDR2 as YNFKEQ. With 0 bases clipped from V and 4 bases from J, the junction kept 6 bases outside the gene matches. The CDR3 is 16 amino acids. The CDR3 region has the DNA TGTGCCAGCAGCCAAGATTCCGCGGGGGAATACAATGAGCAGTTCTTC. Translation: CASSQDSAGEYNEQFF.

The gene calls are TRBV3-1 and TRBJ2-3; TRBD2 matches at 9 bases. The CDR3 is 19 amino acids. The V gene's germline CDR1 is LGHDT and CDR2 YNNKEL (reference sequence). Trimming took 3 bases from V and 4 from J; bases not matched to a gene: 17. CDR3 amino acids: CASSHLKGGGRAKSDTQYF. For the CDR3, the DNA is TGTGCCAGCAGCCACTTGAAGGGCGGCGGGAGGGCCAAGTCAGATACGCAGTATTTT.

This clonotype was seen ten or more times. V and J are TRBV11-2 and TRBJ1-3; 7 bases match TRBD1. Losses at the gene ends were 4 bases for V and 1 base for J; bases not matched to a gene: 10. Germline V CDR1 and CDR2: SGHAT, FQNNGV. There are 17 residues in the CDR3. CDR3 in amino acids: CASSYGGGESSGNTIYF. In DNA, the CDR3 is TGTGCCAGCAGCTACGGAGGGGGCGAGAGTTCTGGAAACACCATATATTTT.

This clonotype was counted ten times or more. CDR3 region: CASSLIPPHKYSNQPQHF. The DNA of the CDR3 is TGTGCCAGCAGTTTAATCCCTCCCCACAAGTATAGCAATCAGCCCCAGCATTTT. The chain has TRBV27 and TRBJ1-5, with D unclear. The germline V and J ends were trimmed by 2 bases and 0 bases, with 17 bases remaining between them. CDR1 is MNHEY and CDR2 is SMNVEV in the germline V gene (reference sequence). There are 18 residues in the CDR3.

This clonotype was counted ten times or more. The chain couples TRBV11-2 to TRBJ2-5, with D possibly being TRBD2 (5 bases). V lost 5 bases, J lost 3 bases, and 16 bases lay in between. The CDR3 length is 15 residues. Germline-derived CDR1 and CDR2 are SGHAT and FQNNGV. CDR3 DNA: TGTGCCAGCAGCCCTCTCGGACTCTCGAAAGAGACCCAGTACTTC. The encoded protein is CASSPLGLSKETQYF.

This sequence joins TRBV11-2 and TRBJ2-7; tentatively, D is TRBD2 (6 bases). Germline CDR1 is SGHAT and CDR2 is FQNNGV. V was trimmed by 0 bases and J by 4 bases, leaving 13 bases between them. The CDR3 has 15 residues. The CDR3: CASSLDLGRNYEQYF. The CDR3 DNA reads as TGTGCCAGCAGCTTAGATTTGGGGAGGAATTACGAGCAGTACTTC.

In this sample, this clonotype is medium-sized. This sequence joins TRBV7-9 and TRBJ2-1, with TRBD1 matching over 10 bases. Germline CDR1 and CDR2: SEHNR and FQNEAQ (reference sequence). The CDR3 totals 15 residues. V lost 5 bases to trimming and J lost 6 bases; unmatched junction nucleotides: 7. The CDR3 DNA sequence: TGTGCCAGCAGCCCGAAGAGGACAGGGGGCAATGAGCAGTTCTTC. Amino acid sequence: CASSPKRTGGNEQFF. The full variable domain, with the rest looked up from reference TRBV7-9 and TRBJ2-1, is DTGVSQNPRHKITKRGQNVTFRCDPISEHNRLYWYRQTLGQGPEFLTYFQNEAQLEKSRLLSDRFSAERPKGSFSTLEIQRTEQGDSAMYLCASSPKRTGGNEQFFGPGTRLTVL.

This clonotype was counted ten times or more. The chain joins TRBV5-1 to TRBJ1-3, with TRBD1 matching over 7 bases. From germline, CDR1 is SGHRS and CDR2 YFSETQ. This CDR3 has 16 residues. J gave up 0 bases and V 3 bases, and 6 bases lay outside the gene matches. CDR3 nucleotide sequence: TGCGCCAGCAGCTACCAGACAGGGTCCTCTGGAAACACCATATATTTT. It specifies CASSYQTGSSGNTIYF.

This clonotype was recorded many times. V and J are TRBV2 and TRBJ1-5, with unresolved D. CDR3 length: 12 amino acids. Germline V gives CDR1 SNHLY, CDR2 FYNNEI. V was pared by 6 bases and J by 7 bases, with 10 bases between. DNA for the CDR3: TGTGCCAGCAGGCGGGAAGGGCAGCCCCAGCATTTT. It codes for CASRREGQPQHF.

This clonotype occurred a few times. The chain recombines TRBV7-8 with TRBJ1-1; D is uncertain. Trimming took 5 bases from V and 0 from J, leaving 16 bases between them. This CDR3 has 16 residues. Germline-derived CDR1 and CDR2 are SGHVS and FQNEAQ. The CDR3 DNA sequence: TGTGCCAGCAGCCAAAGGGCACCGTTCATGAACACTGAAGCTTTCTTT. Protein: CASSQRAPFMNTEAFF.

The chain is built from TRBV27 and TRBJ2-3; TRBD2 might be the D (5 bases). The CDR3 is made up of 18 amino acids. Germline assignment: CDR1 MNHEY and CDR2 SMNVEV (reference sequence). The V and J ends lost 6 bases and 4 bases respectively, with 26 bases between them. The DNA for the CDR3 is TGTGCCAGCAGCCCTGTTCTTACCCGAGCGGTAGATTCAGATACGCAGTATTTT. Its protein product is CASSPVLTRAVDSDTQYF.

This clonotype was counted ten times or more. This chain uses TRBV5-6 with TRBJ2-4; TRBD1 matches 9 bases. The CDR3 extends over 17 amino acids. Germline CDR1 reads SGHDT; CDR2 reads YYEEEE. With V trimmed by 4 bases and J by 2 bases, 10 bases remained unmatched. The CDR3 spells CASSRRGQGLTKNIQYF. CDR3 in DNA: TGTGCCAGCAGCCGGAGGGGACAGGGCTTGACCAAAAACATTCAGTACTTC. The variable domain in full, completed from reference TRBV5-6 and TRBJ2-4, reads DAGVTQSPTHLIKTRGQQVTLRCSPKSGHDTVSWYQQALGQGPQFIFQYYEEEERQRGNFPDRFSGHQFPNYSSELNVNALLLGDSALYLCASSRRGQGLTKNIQYFGAGTRLSVL.

The rearrangement uses TRBV20-1 and TRBJ2-7; TRBD2 matches 10 bases. Germline lookup yields CDR1 DFQATT and CDR2 SNEGSKA (reference sequence). V shed 5 bases, J shed 4 bases, and the junction held 8 bases outside the gene matches. This CDR3 has 14 residues. This CDR3 reads CSAPLAGARYEQYF. The CDR3 DNA is TGCAGTGCTCCTCTAGCGGGAGCGCGATACGAGCAGTACTTC.

For this clonotype: One base away lies a much larger clone, so this may be a sequencing read error. This chain joins TRBV20-1 and TRBJ2-5; no firm D call. The CDR3 length is 12 residues. Germline values: CDR1 DFQATT, CDR2 SNEGSKA (reference sequence). V lost 1 base and J lost 4, with 7 bases in between. In DNA, the CDR3 is TGCAGTGCTAGAGTTTACGGAGAGACCCAGTACTTC. Residues: CSARVYGETQYF.

This clonotype was observed at least ten times. The V and J genes are TRBV11-2 and TRBJ2-1; maybe TRBD2 (5 bases). V dropped 10 bases and J dropped 9 bases, with 22 bases sitting between them. From germline, CDR1 is SGHAT and CDR2 FQNNGV. The CDR3 totals 14 residues. The CDR3 loop is CATIGKSLSPEQFF. The CDR3 DNA reads as TGTGCCACAATCGGGAAGAGTCTGTCGCCTGAGCAGTTCTTC.

The chain is built from TRBV12-3 or TRBV12-4 and TRBJ1-2; TRBD1 agrees at 8 bases. Trimming at V came to 4 bases and at J to 4 bases, leaving 2 bases not matched to a gene. The CDR3 has 13 residues. As DNA, the CDR3 is TGTGCCAGCAGTTCCACAGGGGGCTATGGCTACACCTTC. Protein product: CASSSTGGYGYTF.

In this sample, this clonotype turned up many times. This chain joins TRBV29-1 and TRBJ2-2; TRBD1 is a possible D gene (5 bases). Germline V lookup: CDR1 SQVTM, CDR2 ANQGSEA. Trimming left V 0 bases short and J 0 bases short, with 11 bases between. CDR3 size: 16 residues. This CDR3 reads CSVEDAYRTNTGELFF. The DNA for the CDR3 is TGCAGCGTTGAAGATGCGTACAGGACGAACACCGGGGAGCTGTTTTTT.

This rearrangement joins TRBV6-1 to TRBJ2-1; unclear D gene. This CDR3 has 11 residues. Germline V lookup: CDR1 MNHNS, CDR2 SASEGT. Deletions cut 7 bases from V and 4 bases from J, with 5 bases between. This chain's CDR3 is CASKHYNEQFF. As DNA, the CDR3 is TGTGCCAGCAAACATTACAATGAGCAGTTCTTC.

This chain connects TRBV6-1 to TRBJ1-5; no clear D. The CDR3 has 13 amino acids. Germline lookup yields CDR1 MNHNS and CDR2 SASEGT. Trimming left V 3 bases short and J 4 bases short, with 7 bases between. The CDR3, as DNA: TGTGCCAGCAGTGACAACACAAATCAGCCCCAGCATTTT. Its protein is CASSDNTNQPQHF.

The chain links TRBV21-1 to TRBJ1-1; the table's D call TRBD1 went unverified against the DNA. TRBV21-1 is deemed a pseudogene. This CDR3 spans 11 amino acids. CDR3 protein: CAWDGNTEAFF. Here the CDR3 DNA reads TGTGCGTGGGACGGCAACACTGAAGCTTTCTTT.

This sequence joins TRBV2 and TRBJ1-5; TRBD1 might be the D (5 bases). The V end was cut by 4 bases, the J end by 0 bases, with 7 bases between. The CDR3 consists of 14 residues. The V gene's germline CDR1 is SNHLY and CDR2 FYNNEI. DNA of the CDR3: TGTGCCAGCAGTGGGACATTTAGCAATCAGCCCCAGCATTTT. Encoded protein: CASSGTFSNQPQHF.

This clonotype was seen only a few times. The rearrangement links TRBV28 to TRBJ2-2, with 8 bases lining up with TRBD2. The CDR3 extends over 15 amino acids. V was clipped by 7 bases and J by 4 bases; unmatched bases: 8. From germline, CDR1 is MDHEN and CDR2 SYDVKM. Here the CDR3 DNA reads TGTGCCAGCACCCTTCTAGCGGGTAGCACCGGGGAGCTGTTTTTT. As protein: CASTLLAGSTGELFF.